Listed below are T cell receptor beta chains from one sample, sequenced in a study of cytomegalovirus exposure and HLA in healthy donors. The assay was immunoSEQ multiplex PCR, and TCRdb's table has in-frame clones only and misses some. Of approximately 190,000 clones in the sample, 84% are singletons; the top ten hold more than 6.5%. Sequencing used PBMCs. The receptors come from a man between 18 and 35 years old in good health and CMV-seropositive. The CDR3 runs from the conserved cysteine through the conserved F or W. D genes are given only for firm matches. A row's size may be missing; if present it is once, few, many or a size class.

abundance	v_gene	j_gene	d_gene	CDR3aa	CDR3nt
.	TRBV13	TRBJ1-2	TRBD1	CASSLVVDRGHGGYTF	TGTGCCAGCAGCTTAGTGGTAGACAGGGGGCATGGTGGCTACACCTTC
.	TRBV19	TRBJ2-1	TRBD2	CASSIGPGGLVEQFF	TGTGCCAGTAGTATAGGACCGGGAGGGCTAGTTGAGCAGTTCTTC
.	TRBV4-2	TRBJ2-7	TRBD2	CASSQTSGAGGEQYF	TGTGCCAGCAGCCAGACTAGCGGGGCCGGGGGGGAGCAGTACTTC
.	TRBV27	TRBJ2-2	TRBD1	CASSDHRGTGELFF	TGTGCCAGCAGTGACCACAGGGGAACCGGGGAGCTGTTTTTT
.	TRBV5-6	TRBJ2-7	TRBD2	CASSRGVRLFHEQYF	TGTGCCAGCAGTCGGGGGGTCCGACTTTTCCACGAGCAGTACTTC
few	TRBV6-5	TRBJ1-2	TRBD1	CASRGQGNRYGYTF	TGTGCCAGCAGAGGACAGGGTAATCGGTATGGCTACACCTTC
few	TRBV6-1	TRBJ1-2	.	CASSESGTNYGYTF	TGTGCCAGCAGTGAATCCGGGACAAACTATGGCTACACCTTC
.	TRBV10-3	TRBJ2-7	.	CAISFDGNEQYF	TGTGCCATCAGTTTCGACGGGAACGAGCAGTACTTC
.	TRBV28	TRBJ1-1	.	CASMGGTEAFF	TGTGCCAGTATGGGCGGGACTGAAGCTTTCTTT
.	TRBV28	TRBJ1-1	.	CASSPGALGAFF	TGTGCCAGCAGTCCGGGAGCCCTGGGAGCTTTCTTT